This TCR beta chain appears in the sequencing data of a study of blood T cell repertoires in COVID-19. The assay was immunoSEQ multiplex PCR, and TCRdb's table has in-frame clones only and misses some. Here the sample spans some 110,000 clones, about nine tenths being singletons. The CDR3 is 14 amino acids. CDR1 is PRHDT and CDR2 is FYEKMQ in the germline V gene (reference sequence). Trimming removed 4 bases at V and 6 bases at J, with 13 bases between. This clone was counted between two and nine times. The TCR was taken from a human donor in a cohort sampled during active COVID-19. Sample: peripheral blood. V and J are TRBV13 and TRBJ2-1; a possible D gene is TRBD1 (6 bases). CDR3 sequence reads: CASSSPDRTNEQFF. The CDR3 DNA sequence: TGTGCCAGCAGCTCCCCGGACAGAACCAATGAGCAGTTCTTC.